This TCR beta chain was recorded in a study of CD8+CD57+ T cells in acquired aplastic anemia. Sequenced patients had shown CD8+CD57+ cell expansion by flow cytometry. Genomic DNA, serving as template, underwent TCR beta VDJ and CDR3 profiling. TCRdb passed the reads through MiXCR, listing each CDR3 protein once. The sample records fewer than 200,000 distinct CDR3 sequences, under 50% being singletons. Germline V gives CDR1 KGHSH, CDR2 LQKENI. The V and J ends lost 3 bases and 1 base respectively, with 6 bases between them. The CDR3 consists of 13 residues. The origin of this receptor is a human donor with aplastic anemia. The chain carries TRBV18 and TRBJ1-2; D is uncertain. The specimen sequenced was sorted CD4+, CD8+, or CD8+CD57+ T cells (not recorded which) from PBMCs. CDR3 amino acids: CASSPGGNYGYTF. CDR3 DNA sequence: TGTGCCAGCTCACCGGGCGGTAACTATGGCTACACCTTC. Combining the CDR3 with reference TRBV18 and TRBJ1-2 gives the whole variable domain NAGVMQNPRHLVRRRGQEARLRCSPMKGHSHVYWYRQLPEEGLKFMVYLQKENIIDESGMPKERFSAEFPKEGPSILRIQQVVRGDSAAYFCASSPGGNYGYTFGSGTRLTVV.